This TCR beta chain was captured by sequencing in a study of cytomegalovirus exposure and HLA in healthy donors. For the study at large: Around 80 million unique TCR sequences came from HLA-typed donors in an early release. Study-level findings and limits: An analysis was carried out later, and it reportedly showed fewer N-insertions in an Asian-associated ancestry cluster than the approximately 610-donor mean. It was around 160 TCR beta chains that were listed as cytomegalovirus-associated.

This CDR3 region has 16 residues. Trimming removed 1 base from V and 7 bases from J, with 19 bases in between. Germline lookup yields CDR1 SGDLS and CDR2 YYNGEE. Concerning this clone itself: The antigen remains undetermined.

PCR amplification relied on 60 Vbeta primers (plus 13 Jbeta primers). Profiled with immunoSEQ multiplex PCR; TCRdb holds only in-frame clones, not every one. The table has about 100,000 clones, 81% seen once; the top ten hold approximately 4.2%. Sequenced: PBMCs. The sequence came from a woman between 70 and 85 years old in good health and CMV-seropositive. The chain couples TRBV9 to TRBJ2-3; tentatively, D is TRBD1 (5 bases). DNA for the CDR3: TGTGCCAGCAGCGTACTCCCTGGGCTGGACAAATATACGCAGTATTTT. Amino acid sequence: CASSVLPGLDKYTQYF.